This TCR beta chain is drawn from a study of graft-versus-host responses after intestinal transplantation. Looking at the study overall: Among the recipients, all got anti-thymocyte globulin induction and then tacrolimus and steroids for approximately 3 years.

Points on this clone: Its antigen is not known.

TCRdb keeps only in-frame clones here, not all; method: immunoSEQ multiplex PCR. The table has tens of thousands of clones, 80% to 95% seen once; the top ten hold 0.4% to 0.6%. The material sequenced was unstimulated CD8+ T cells sorted from spleen or lymph node cells, taken before intestinal transplant. The sequence was collected from a human donor who received an intestinal transplant.

Written as DNA, the CDR3 is TGTGCCAGCAGCCCCCGGGTACGGACACCCCTCCACTTT. Its protein is CASSPRVRTPLHF. The genes are TRBV7-8 and TRBJ1-6; D not resolved. The CDR3 totals 13 residues. Trimming removed 5 bases from V and 11 bases from J, with 13 bases in between. Looked up from germline, CDR1 is SGHVS and CDR2 is FQNEAQ.